What follows are 31 T cell receptor beta chains derived from one specimen sequenced in a study of T cells expressing NK-cell markers (dated by TCRdb to 2019 to 2021). The receptor library was made with 5' RACE. For sequencing, an Illumina HiSeq 2000 was employed. TCRdb reprocessed the sequencing reads and holds a single record per CDR3 protein sequence, with no DNA. The table for this sample shows approximately 440,000 distinct CDR3 sequences. The ten biggest clones cover around 1.4% of the sample. The sample consisted of blood T cells: a sorted CD56 or NKG2C T cell subset, CD4+ or CD8+ T cells, or bulk PBMC T cells (not recorded which). Receptors originate from a woman between 45 and 60 years old in good health. Donor details come from another sample of the same person, matched by shared clones.

This sequence joins TRBV24-1 and TRBJ2-1; TCRdb's D call, TRBD2, is unchecked because there is no DNA. Germline CDR1 reads KGHDR; CDR2 reads SFDVKD. CDR3 size: 18 residues. The CDR3 loop is CATSDRTSGRSLQNEQFF.

The chain is built from TRBV29-1 and TRBJ1-2; TCRdb gives TRBD1 as the D gene, but with no DNA this cannot be confirmed. This CDR3 spans 13 amino acids. Looked up from germline, CDR1 is SQVTM and CDR2 is ANQGSEA. CDR3: CSTGQGANYGYTF.

The J gene is TRBJ2-4, the V gene TRBV6-1; the D call from TCRdb, TRBD1, cannot be confirmed without DNA. CDR3 length: 16 amino acids. Germline CDR1 MNHNS, CDR2 SASEGT. The CDR3 loop reads CASSEQTGVPKNIQYF.

The chain combines TRBV30 with TRBJ2-1; TCRdb returns TRBD1, unconfirmable since there is no DNA. Germline V gene sequence: CDR1 GTSNPN, CDR2 SVGIG (reference sequence). The CDR3 sequence is 15 residues long. The CDR3 spells CAWIHGTKTYNEQFF.

The chain combines TRBV3-1 with TRBJ2-4; TCRdb calls TRBD1, which cannot be checked without DNA. The germline V gene encodes CDR1 LGHDT and CDR2 YNNKEL (reference sequence). The CDR3 sequence is 15 residues long. The CDR3 loop reads CASSQEGQARGIQYF.

This chain uses TRBV10-2 with TRBJ2-2; lacking DNA, the TRBD2 call made by TCRdb goes unchecked. CDR1 and CDR2 from the germline V gene are WSHSY and SAAADI. This CDR3 has 16 amino acids. The CDR3 sequence is CASSENSGSNTGELFF.

The V call is TRBV9, the J call TRBJ2-1; with no DNA, the TCRdb D assignment of TRBD2 cannot be verified. Germline V lookup: CDR1 SGDLS, CDR2 YYNGEE. The CDR3 is 15 residues long. The CDR3 loop reads CASSELAASYNEQFF. Full variable domain (remainder filled in from reference TRBV9 and TRBJ2-1): DSGVTQTPKHLITATGQRVTLRCSPRSGDLSVYWYQQSLDQGLQFLIQYYNGEERAKGNILERFSAQQFPDLHSELNLSSLELGDSALYFCASSELAASYNEQFFGPGTRLTVL.

V usage is TRBV29-1 and J usage is TRBJ1-1. This CDR3 is 13 amino acids long. Germline V gene sequence: CDR1 SQVTM, CDR2 ANQGSEA. This chain's CDR3 is CSVVALLNTEAFF.

This chain joins TRBV24-1 and TRBJ1-5; TCRdb's D call, TRBD1, is unchecked because there is no DNA. The CDR3 totals 16 residues. Germline V lookup: CDR1 KGHDR, CDR2 SFDVKD. Here the CDR3 reads CATSATLRAGNQPQHF.

The chain is built from TRBV12-3 or TRBV12-4 and TRBJ2-1; lacking DNA, the TRBD1 call made by TCRdb goes unchecked. CDR3 length: 15 amino acids. The CDR3 reads CASSSQGARLNEQFF.

V gene TRBV6-2 or TRBV6-3 combines with J gene TRBJ1-2; TCRdb proposes TRBD1, but this gene call is untestable without DNA. This CDR3 is built from 12 residues. Germline CDR1 MNHEY, CDR2 SVGEGT. The chain's CDR3 is CASRGGTYGYTF.

The rearrangement uses TRBV5-1 and TRBJ2-3; the D call from TCRdb, TRBD1, cannot be confirmed without DNA. The CDR3 has 18 amino acids. CDR1 is SGHRS, CDR2 YFSETQ, per germline. The CDR3 spells CASSRQGIRAVSTDTQYF.

The rearrangement joins TRBV12-3 or TRBV12-4 to TRBJ2-2. There are 12 residues in the CDR3. CDR3 amino acids: CASSFISGELFF.

The chain is built from TRBV12-3 or TRBV12-4 and TRBJ2-3; checking the TCRdb D call of TRBD2 is not possible without DNA. This CDR3 region has 16 residues. The CDR3 reads CASRSSRTYFTDTQYF.

The chain has TRBV6-6 and TRBJ2-1. The CDR3 length is 15 residues. Germline values: CDR1 MNHNY, CDR2 SVGAGI (reference sequence). The CDR3 here is CASTTRLSSYNEQFF.

This sequence joins TRBV20-1 and TRBJ1-6; the D gene TCRdb calls, TRBD1, cannot be checked with no DNA. The germline gives CDR1 DFQATT, CDR2 SNEGSKA (reference sequence). The CDR3 sequence is 13 residues long. The CDR3 loop reads CSAEDRNNSPLHF.

The chain is built from TRBV4-1 and TRBJ2-1; the D call from TCRdb, TRBD2, cannot be confirmed without DNA. CDR1 and CDR2 from the germline V gene are MGHRA and YSYEKL. This CDR3 region has 18 residues. The CDR3 here is CASSQKVLARSSYNEQFF.

This chain connects TRBV11-2 to TRBJ2-3. Looked up from germline, CDR1 is SGHAT and CDR2 is FQNNGV. The CDR3 consists of 16 residues. The CDR3: CASSFGLVSSTDTQYF.

The chain recombines TRBV6-5 with TRBJ1-3; TCRdb lists TRBD1, though no DNA is available to test this call. CDR3 length equals 16 residues. Germline V gives CDR1 MNHEY, CDR2 SVGAGI. CDR3 sequence: CASSPNTGGSGNTIYF.

The rearrangement links TRBV9 to TRBJ2-5; the D call from TCRdb, TRBD2, cannot be confirmed without DNA. This CDR3 is built from 17 residues. Germline CDR1 is SGDLS and CDR2 is YYNGEE. CDR3 sequence reads: CASSSSGPAGGQETQYF.

The chain joins TRBV29-1 to TRBJ1-2. The V gene's germline CDR1 is SQVTM and CDR2 ANQGSEA. This CDR3 has 12 residues. CDR3 amino acids: CSGVRGEYGYTF.

The CDR3 sequence: CASSRDVVQDEQFF. The rearrangement joins TRBV9 to TRBJ2-1; TCRdb's D call, TRBD1, is unchecked because there is no DNA. The CDR3 loop spans 14 amino acids. Germline loops: CDR1 SGDLS, CDR2 YYNGEE.

The CDR3 protein is CASSLWRENGADTQYF. The V call is TRBV5-1, the J call TRBJ2-3; with no DNA, the TCRdb D assignment of TRBD2 cannot be verified. Germline lookup yields CDR1 SGHRS and CDR2 YFSETQ. The CDR3 runs 16 residues.

This chain uses TRBV10-3 with TRBJ2-5; TCRdb's D call of TRBD1 is untestable without DNA. CDR1 and CDR2 from the germline V gene are ENHRY and SYGVKD. The CDR3 sequence is 15 residues long. The chain's CDR3 is CAISLDTTLQETQYF.

This chain joins TRBV10-2 and TRBJ2-3; the D gene TCRdb calls, TRBD2, cannot be checked with no DNA. Per the germline V gene, CDR1 is WSHSY and CDR2 is SAAADI. The CDR3 sequence is 17 residues long. The CDR3 region is CASIRTTSGRGTDTQYF.

The chain joins TRBV20-1 to TRBJ2-1. CDR1 and CDR2 (germline): DFQATT, SNEGSKA (reference sequence). The CDR3 runs 15 residues. CDR3 region: CSARDLALSYNEQFF.

This rearrangement joins TRBV10-3 to TRBJ2-5; TCRdb designates TRBD1, a call that cannot be tested without DNA. Germline loops: CDR1 ENHRY, CDR2 SYGVKD. This CDR3 is built from 13 residues. The CDR3 reads CAIGKDRQETQYF.

V is TRBV24-1 and J is TRBJ2-3; TCRdb gives TRBD2 as the D gene, but with no DNA this cannot be confirmed. This CDR3 region has 16 residues. Germline assignment: CDR1 KGHDR and CDR2 SFDVKD. The CDR3 here is CATSDRTSVGTDTQYF.

The chain is built from TRBV10-3 and TRBJ1-2; TCRdb's D call of TRBD1 is untestable without DNA. Germline V lookup: CDR1 ENHRY, CDR2 SYGVKD. This CDR3 comprises 14 residues. The CDR3 protein is CANSRGSDNYGYTF.

The gene calls are TRBV6-5 and TRBJ2-2; no DNA is available, so the TRBD2 call from TCRdb remains unchecked. Germline-derived CDR1 and CDR2 are MNHEY and SVGAGI. The CDR3 is 15 residues long. CDR3 sequence: CASSLTSGSTGELFF.

This chain joins TRBV7-8 and TRBJ2-5; TCRdb designates TRBD1, a call that cannot be tested without DNA. Germline V lookup: CDR1 SGHVS, CDR2 FQNEAQ. This CDR3 region has 15 residues. The CDR3 sequence is CASSLQGSGQETQYF.